The TCR beta chain described here comes from a study of OX40 agonist ivuxolimab in advanced cancers. The protocol was immunoSEQ multiplex PCR, while the TCRdb copy is restricted to in-frame clones and leaves out a portion. The repertoire includes fewer than 40,000 clones, over 60% of them detected once, and approximately 24% sits in the top ten. From germline, CDR1 is SGHDT and CDR2 YYEEEE. There are 14 residues in the CDR3. V shed 5 bases and J shed 2 bases, with 13 bases lying between them. The specimen was CD4+ or CD8+ T cells sorted from blood, collected in a trial of the OX40 agonist ivuxolimab. The receptor's source is an adult with an advanced solid tumor such as melanoma, head and neck, liver or kidney cancer. The chain joins TRBV5-6 to TRBJ1-1; tentative D call: TRBD1 (5 bases). CDR3 coding DNA: TGTGCCAGCAGGTTCGGGACGGCCAACACTGAAGCTTTCTTT. Encoded protein: CASRFGTANTEAFF.